Here is one T cell receptor beta chain with its context. Its antigen remains unknown. Trimming took 3 bases from V and 2 from J; bases not matched to a gene: 4. The CDR3 runs to 14 residues. The germline V gene has CDR1 KGHSH and CDR2 LQKENI. This record comes from a study of radiation and T cells in renal cell carcinoma. Study summary: Nephrectomy followed 15 Gy stereotactic body radiation by 4 weeks.

The time point was: baseline pretreatment blood. Treatment given: 15 Gy SBRT to primary tumor, nephrectomy 4 weeks later. Radiation-treated patients gave blood at baseline, week 2 and week 4. Broader study findings: In blood, top tumor clones expanded by 2 weeks, shrinking by 4. Without pretreatment biopsies, baseline tumor clonotype presence was undetermined.

The method was immunoSEQ multiplex PCR; TCRdb's version includes in-frame clones alone and lacks a portion of them. The table has roughly 150,000 clones, 88% seen once. The receptor was derived from a woman between 70 and 85 years old with renal cell carcinoma. The starting material was blood, obtained from a patient whose treatment included radiotherapy and nephrectomy. This sequence joins TRBV18 and TRBJ2-7; TRBD1 agrees at 7 bases. Here the CDR3 DNA reads TGTGCCAGCTCACCCCGGACAGGAACCTACGAGCAGTACTTC. The encoded protein is CASSPRTGTYEQYF.